The TCR beta chain under discussion was sequenced for a study of PD-1 blockade in classical Hodgkin lymphoma. Whole-study findings and limits: Baseline TCR diversity was reportedly lower in newly diagnosed patients than healthy donors. After ASCT, patients who started nivolumab under 1 year later were excluded. Underlying causes for the observed repertoire differences were not defined, possibly disease activity or prior therapy.

Every single patient, without exception, relapsed after autologous stem cell transplantation, and brentuximab vedotin exposure varied. The best responses consisted of complete response, partial response or progressive disease. CDR1 and CDR2 (germline): MNHEY, SMNVEV (reference sequence). The CDR3 length is 13 residues. The V end lost 3 bases, the J end lost 4 bases, and 9 bases lay between the germline ends. Notes on this clone: Its antigen is unidentified.

Libraries were prepared by immunoSEQ multiplex PCR; TCRdb keeps only in-frame clonotypes and omits some of them. This sample yields more than 13,000 clones, of which approximately 78% are seen a single time; about 25% belongs to the top ten. The origin of this receptor is a human donor with classical Hodgkin lymphoma. The specimen comprised peripheral blood mononuclear cells (PBMCs), sampled before the second cycle of nivolumab. The chain combines TRBV27 with TRBJ2-5, with D possibly being TRBD1 or TRBD2 (5 bases each). The CDR3, as DNA: TGTGCCAGCAGTTTTTGGGGGTCAGAGACCCAGTACTTC. Translation: CASSFWGSETQYF.